Listed here are 29 T cell receptor beta chains from one sample, sequenced in a study of blood T cell repertoires in COVID-19. Assay used: immunoSEQ multiplex PCR; TCRdb lists only in-frame clones, some missing. The table shows approximately 82,000 clones, with around four fifths occurring only once. The sequencing sample was made of peripheral blood. The receptors here all came from a woman aged 55-75 years with acute or convalescent COVID-19.

The chain employs TRBV5-4 and TRBJ2-3, with D possibly matching TRBD2 (8 bases). In germline, CDR1 is SGHNT, CDR2 YYREEE (reference sequence). The CDR3 runs to 19 residues. Trimming cost V 0 bases and J 0 bases, with 20 bases left between them. The CDR3, as DNA: TGTGCCAGCAGCTTGGCCGAGGGGGCGGGAGGATTTAGCACAGATACGCAGTATTTT. It is translated as CASSLAEGAGGFSTDTQYF.

V is TRBV6-5 and J is TRBJ2-7, with D possibly TRBD1 on 6 matching bases. The CDR3 is made up of 12 amino acids. From germline, CDR1 is MNHEY and CDR2 SVGAGI. The V end was cut by 6 bases, the J end by 3 bases, with 9 bases between. In DNA, the CDR3 is TGTGCCAGCAGACGGGACAACTACGAGCAGTACTTC. It is translated as CASRRDNYEQYF.

This chain uses TRBV7-9 with TRBJ1-4; the D is unclear. Germline values: CDR1 SEHNR, CDR2 FQNEAQ (reference sequence). Trimming took off 1 base at V and 8 bases at J, with 8 bases between the two ends. The CDR3 sequence is 13 residues long. CDR3 protein: CASSLVDNEKLFF. The CDR3 region has the DNA TGTGCCAGCAGCTTAGTTGACAACGAAAAACTGTTTTTT.

The rearrangement links TRBV4-3 to TRBJ1-2, with 7 bases matching TRBD1. Germline assignment: CDR1 LGHNA and CDR2 YSLEER. This CDR3 has 16 amino acids. Unmatched junction bases numbered 11, after V lost 3 bases and J lost 4 bases. The CDR3 is CASSQGRQGTIYGYTF. CDR3 DNA sequence: TGCGCCAGCAGCCAGGGCCGACAGGGCACGATCTATGGCTACACCTTC.

Notes on this clone: Mismatch with germline at one junction end may stem from a read error. The rearrangement links TRBV7-7 to TRBJ2-2; 7 bases are a match to TRBD1. The germline gives CDR1 SSHAT, CDR2 FNYEAQ (reference sequence). The CDR3 runs to 14 residues. The CDR3 sequence: CASSFRQGTGELFF. The DNA for the CDR3 is TGTGCTAGCAGCTTTAGACAGGGAACCGGGGAGCTGTTTTTT.

The V call is TRBV6-5, the J call TRBJ1-2, with 7 positions matching TRBD1. Losses at the gene ends were 4 bases for V and 4 bases for J; bases not matched to a gene: 12. The CDR3 is 16 residues long. Germline V gene data show CDR1 as MNHEY and CDR2 as SVGAGI. The CDR3 nucleotides read TGTGCCAGCAGTTCGGGCCCACGACAGGGCTCCTATGGCTACACCTTC. Its protein is CASSSGPRQGSYGYTF.

A word on this clone: At one boundary the junction diverges from the germline segment, which might be a read error. The CDR3 DNA follows: TGTGCCAGCAGCCCGGCCGGGGCAGGGGATCCTCTCGGGGACTTC. Protein: CASSPAGAGDPLGDF. The J gene is TRBJ2-7, the V gene TRBV5-5; possibly TRBD1 for D (6 bases). Germline V gene data show CDR1 as SGHKS and CDR2 as YYEKEE (reference sequence). The CDR3 is 15 residues long.

The chain uses TRBV5-6 and TRBJ1-3; D is perhaps TRBD1 (5 bases). The V end was cut by 4 bases, the J end by 7 bases, with 18 bases between. CDR1 and CDR2 (germline): SGHDT, YYEEEE. CDR3 length: 15 amino acids. The CDR3 sequence: CASSPPGTIPNTIYF. In DNA form, the CDR3 reads TGTGCCAGCAGCCCCCCCGGGACTATCCCTAACACCATATATTTT.

The rearrangement links TRBV10-3 to TRBJ1-1; 10 bases fit TRBD1. J gave up 3 bases and V 4 bases, and 2 bases lay outside the gene matches. Germline V gene lookup returns CDR1 ENHRY and CDR2 SYGVKD. The CDR3 extends over 14 amino acids. The CDR3: CAISGTGGDTEAFF. CDR3 DNA: TGTGCCATCAGTGGGACAGGGGGGGACACTGAAGCTTTCTTT.

V usage is TRBV6-5 and J usage is TRBJ2-1, with unresolved D. The germline gives CDR1 MNHEY, CDR2 SVGAGI. The CDR3 runs 12 residues. The ends were cut back, 0 bases at V and 8 bases at J, with 5 bases in the middle. In DNA form, the CDR3 reads TGTGCCAGCAGTTACTCCGGTTATGAGCAGTTCTTC. Translation: CASSYSGYEQFF.

The chain combines TRBV12-3 or TRBV12-4 with TRBJ2-7; D unresolved. The CDR3 covers 13 residues. Between the trimmed V and J ends, which lost 2 bases and 13 bases, there was a span of 18 bases. This CDR3 is CASSLKVGLSPYF. The CDR3 DNA follows: TGTGCCAGCAGTTTAAAGGTGGGCCTCTCCCCTTACTTC.

The V and J genes are TRBV24-1 and TRBJ1-2, with 8 positions matching TRBD1. The trim removed 5 bases at V and 8 bases at J, leaving 9 bases unmatched. The germline V gene has CDR1 KGHDR and CDR2 SFDVKD. This CDR3 has 14 residues. The DNA of the CDR3 is TGTGCCACCAGTGCCCCCGGGACAGGCGGCGGCTACACCTTC. Amino acids: CATSAPGTGGGYTF.

The chain links TRBV27 to TRBJ1-4, with D possibly TRBD1 on 5 matching bases. Germline CDR1 MNHEY, CDR2 SMNVEV (reference sequence). V was shortened by 3 bases and J by 8 bases, with 13 bases between the two germline ends. The CDR3 is 14 amino acids. This chain's CDR3 is CASSFAGAYEKLFF. The CDR3 coding sequence is TGTGCCAGCAGTTTTGCTGGGGCGTACGAAAAACTGTTTTTT.

The J gene is TRBJ2-7, the V gene TRBV5-4; 7 positions match TRBD2. This CDR3 spans 15 amino acids. Germline V gene lookup returns CDR1 SGHNT and CDR2 YYREEE (reference sequence). V shed 0 bases, J shed 1 base, and the junction held 4 bases outside the gene matches. CDR3 bases: TGTGCCAGCAGCTTGGGGGGGGGTAAGTCCTACGAGCAGTACTTC. This codes for CASSLGGGKSYEQYF.

This clone was detected only a few times. The chain recombines TRBV13 with TRBJ2-5, with TRBD2 matching over 10 bases. Germline V gene sequence: CDR1 PRHDT, CDR2 FYEKMQ (reference sequence). The CDR3 is made up of 17 amino acids. V shed 5 bases, J shed 5 bases, and the junction held 14 bases outside the gene matches. CDR3 region: CASSLRLAGDLAETQYF. The DNA for the CDR3 is TGTGCCAGCAGCCTGAGACTAGCGGGTGACCTGGCGGAGACCCAGTACTTC.

The chain is built from TRBV7-9 and TRBJ1-5; TRBD1 matches 7 bases. Germline-derived CDR1 and CDR2 are SEHNR and FQNEAQ (reference sequence). The CDR3 runs 15 residues. Trimming removed 3 bases from V and 5 bases from J; junction bases left unmatched: 7. CDR3 bases: TGTGCCAGCAGCTTTGGAGGGGGCATGGATCAGCCCCAGCATTTT. This translates into CASSFGGGMDQPQHF.

The chain is built from TRBV11-1 and TRBJ2-5, with TRBD1 matching over 7 bases. This CDR3 spans 14 amino acids. Per the germline V gene, CDR1 is SGHAT and CDR2 is FQDESV (reference sequence). J was trimmed by 3 bases and V by 5 bases; bases with no gene match: 6. The CDR3 loop reads CASSAPGQKETQYF. For the CDR3, the DNA is TGTGCCAGCAGCGCTCCGGGACAGAAAGAGACCCAGTACTTC.

The chain carries TRBV30 and TRBJ2-2; TRBD1 matches 12 bases. Germline V gives CDR1 GTSNPN, CDR2 SVGIG (reference sequence). The junction had 3 bases not matched to a gene; V was cut back by 1 base and J by 6 bases. The CDR3 extends over 15 amino acids. The CDR3 spells CAWSGGQGAAGELFF. DNA for the CDR3: TGTGCCTGGAGTGGGGGACAGGGGGCTGCCGGGGAGCTGTTTTTT. The complete variable domain, with remaining parts taken from reference TRBV30 and TRBJ2-2, reads SQTIHQWPATLVQPVGSPLSLECTVEGTSNPNLYWYRQAAGRGLQLLFYSVGIGQISSEVPQNLSASRPQDRQFILSSKKLLLSDSGFYLCAWSGGQGAAGELFFGEGSRLTVL.

The V gene is TRBV3-1 (or the pseudogene TRBV3-2), the J gene TRBJ2-3, with 12 bases lining up with TRBD2. V dropped 4 bases and J dropped 6; count of bases not matched to a gene: 11. Per the germline V gene, CDR1 is LGHDT and CDR2 is YNNKEL (reference sequence). The CDR3 is made up of 17 amino acids. The CDR3 is CASSPRTSGTRVDTQYF. The DNA of the CDR3 is TGTGCCAGCAGCCCTCGGACTAGCGGGACTAGAGTGGATACGCAGTATTTT.

The chain is built from TRBV11-3 and TRBJ2-2; TRBD1 agrees at 9 bases. Germline V gene sequence: CDR1 SGHNT, CDR2 YENEEA. The V segment lost 4 bases and the J segment 6 bases; nucleotides outside the gene matches: 6. The CDR3 spans 15 residues. CDR3 amino acids: CASSSGTGLAGELFF. In DNA form, the CDR3 reads TGTGCCAGCAGCTCCGGGACAGGGTTAGCCGGGGAGCTGTTTTTT. Together with reference TRBV11-3 and TRBJ2-2, the CDR3 gives the full variable domain: EAGVVQSPRYKIIEKKQPVAFWCNPISGHNTLYWYLQNLGQGPELLIRYENEEAVDDSQLPKDRFSAERLKGVDSTLKIQPAELGDSAVYLCASSSGTGLAGELFFGEGSRLTVL.

J is TRBJ1-5 and V is TRBV27; a weak D match, TRBD1 (5 bases). The CDR3 totals 15 residues. Germline V gene lookup returns CDR1 MNHEY and CDR2 SMNVEV (reference sequence). Trimming stripped 10 bases from V and 1 base from J, with 17 bases between. The CDR3: CATHPLGLSNQPQHF. The CDR3 DNA sequence: TGTGCCACACATCCGCTGGGGCTGAGCAATCAGCCCCAGCATTTT.

As to this clone: Other DNA sequences from this sample encode an identical CDR3 as well. The chain carries TRBV12-3 or TRBV12-4 and TRBJ1-2; possibly TRBD1 for D (6 bases). V lost 6 bases and J 2 bases, leaving 10 bases between the germline ends. The CDR3 runs 13 residues. CDR3 region: CASSPGANYGYTF. CDR3 in DNA: TGTGCCAGCAGCCCAGGGGCCAACTATGGCTACACCTTC.

J is TRBJ1-4 and V is TRBV4-1, with 7 bases aligning to TRBD1. CDR1 is MGHRA, CDR2 YSYEKL, per germline. The CDR3 has 18 amino acids. J lost 0 bases, V lost 1 base, and 8 bases had no gene match. CDR3 bases: TGCGCCAGCAGCCAAGGGGACAGTTCATTTGCAACTAATGAAAAACTGTTTTTT. Its translation: CASSQGDSSFATNEKLFF.

The chain links TRBV24-1 to TRBJ2-2; TRBD2 is a possible D gene (5 bases). Germline-derived CDR1 and CDR2 are KGHDR and SFDVKD. The CDR3 is 15 residues long. V was shortened by 6 bases and J by 5 bases, with 15 bases between the two germline ends. The CDR3 protein is CATSSSRTGTGELFF. As DNA, the CDR3 is TGTGCCACCAGTTCCTCCCGGACGGGAACCGGGGAGCTGTTTTTT.

This clone appeared a few times. The rearrangement links TRBV25-1 to TRBJ1-5; tentative D call: TRBD1 (5 bases). The ends were cut back, 1 base at V and 2 bases at J, with 12 bases in the middle. Germline CDR1 is MGHDK and CDR2 is SYGVNS. The CDR3 loop spans 16 amino acids. CDR3 protein: CASSESGGMGNQPQHF. The CDR3 DNA reads as TGTGCCAGCAGTGAATCGGGGGGAATGGGCAATCAGCCCCAGCATTTT.

The rearrangement joins TRBV5-1 to TRBJ2-5, with a possible D match to TRBD2 (5 bases). CDR1 is SGHRS, CDR2 YFSETQ, per germline. Trimming removed 5 bases at V and 4 bases at J, with 12 bases between. CDR3 length: 13 residues. This CDR3 is CASSPFEGETQYF. The CDR3 DNA reads as TGCGCCAGCAGTCCATTCGAGGGAGAGACCCAGTACTTC. Drawing the rest from reference TRBV5-1 and TRBJ2-5, the complete variable domain is KAGVTQTPRYLIKTRGQQVTLSCSPISGHRSVSWYQQTPGQGLQFLFEYFSETQRNKGNFPGRFSGRQFSNSRSEMNVSTLELGDSALYLCASSPFEGETQYFGPGTRLLVL.

The gene calls are TRBV19 and TRBJ1-5; no clear D gene. The CDR3 sequence is 16 residues long. Germline-derived CDR1 and CDR2 are LNHDA and SQIVND (reference sequence). Trimming removed 3 bases from V and 7 bases from J, with 19 bases in between. CDR3: CASSIPGRGGGQPQHF. DNA of the CDR3: TGTGCCAGTAGTATTCCGGGGAGAGGAGGAGGGCAGCCCCAGCATTTT.

J is TRBJ1-1 and V is TRBV10-2; D is undetermined. Germline CDR1 reads WSHSY; CDR2 reads SAAADI. Trimming shortened V by 7 bases and J by 0 bases, and 9 bases separated the two germline ends. The CDR3 consists of 13 residues. DNA of the CDR3: TGCGCCAGCACTTTATCTTTGAACACTGAAGCTTTCTTT. It translates to CASTLSLNTEAFF.

This chain uses TRBV5-4 with TRBJ2-5; perhaps TRBD1 as D (5 bases). Germline CDR1 SGHNT, CDR2 YYREEE (reference sequence). V shed 1 base and J shed 4 bases, with 17 bases lying between them. The CDR3 loop spans 16 amino acids. DNA for the CDR3: TGTGCCAGCAGCTTGCCTCACTTAGGGCAGGGAGAGACCCAGTACTTC. Amino acids: CASSLPHLGQGETQYF.